These T cell receptor beta chains were read from a single sample in a study of metastatic and nonmetastatic thyroid tumors. Via MiXCR, TCRdb re-called the PCR reads. The sample records around 50,000 clones, around 20% being singletons. The material sequenced was blood. The receptors derive from a male donor with papillary thyroid cancer or a benign thyroid nodule (not recorded which). Some clones in this sample may be carry-over from other donors' samples. CDR3s include the opening cysteine and the closing phenylalanine or tryptophan.

>TRBV20-1|TRBJ1-5
CSASARSFSNQPQHF
>TRBV10-3|TRBJ1-5
CAISEGFQPQHF
>TRBV15|TRBJ2-7
CATSARDPGGEQYF
>TRBV9|TRBJ1-1
CASSVWTNTEAFF
>TRBV30|TRBJ2-5
CAWSESHYVGETQYF
>TRBV19|TRBJ1-2
CASTPDGTGYGYTF
>TRBV20-1|TRBJ1-4
CSARDSPHRGGEKLFF
>TRBV19|TRBJ2-7
CASSMRGELSCEQCF
>TRBV12-3/TRBV12-4|TRBJ2-1
CASSLNEQFF
>TRBV7-8|TRBJ2-7
CASSLPENRVYEQYF
>TRBV27|TRBJ2-7
CASSPLAGGEQYF
>TRBV6-5|TRBJ2-2
CASSYGERGGRSPTGELFF
>TRBV30|TRBJ2-5
CAWSAGATRKETQYF
>TRBV10-3|TRBJ1-1
CAIRGSAGTGDWGTEAFF
>TRBV12-3/TRBV12-4|TRBJ1-5
CASSFSGDQPQHF
>TRBV6-1|TRBJ2-2
CASSDRDTGELFF
>TRBV24-1|TRBJ2-1
CATHGSLAGAPCYIEQFF
>TRBV12-3/TRBV12-4|TRBJ1-5
CASLWVPHQPQHF
>TRBV6-1|TRBJ1-2
CASSTPTGSYGYTF
>TRBV2|TRBJ1-6
CASRPQGANNSPLHF
>TRBV5-1|TRBJ2-3
CASSLTGYEGTDTQYF
>TRBV4-2|TRBJ2-1
CASSAGTSGRADRNEQFF
>TRBV20-1|TRBJ1-6
CSAREQGLYNSPLHF
>TRBV19|TRBJ2-6
CASTPSGRVSSGANVLTF
>TRBV19|TRBJ2-3
CASSDPRGDQRDTQYF
>TRBV10-2|TRBJ1-2
CASSESGYGYTF
>TRBV28|TRBJ1-4
CASSLNEKLFF
>TRBV9|TRBJ2-1
CASSSGLGGRNEQFF
>TRBV30|TRBJ2-2
CARDRGLNTGELFF
>TRBV29-1|TRBJ2-7
CSVEEGRGEQYF
>TRBV20-1|TRBJ1-1
CSARDRKGSRKNTEAFF
>TRBV20-1|TRBJ2-3
CSAILAGGPATQYF
>TRBV28|TRBJ2-1
CASSFSDRDLLF
>TRBV5-1|TRBJ2-1
CASSMTSGGINEQFF
>TRBV19|TRBJ2-2
CASSNSGSGTGELFF
>TRBV12-3/TRBV12-4|TRBJ2-7
CASSFGGRKYEQYF
>TRBV24-1|TRBJ2-3
CATSDFRGQGEDTQYF
>TRBV7-2|TRBJ2-1
CASSDSGMGSNEQFF